Listed below are T cell receptor beta chains from one sample, sequenced in a study of shared clonotypes between healthy human individuals. Method: immunoSEQ multiplex PCR; TCRdb's copy keeps in-frame clones and lacks some. Of 550,000 to 700,000 clones listed, more than 70% were seen once; the top ten hold around 1.8%. The sample consisted of memory CD4+ T cells sorted from blood. Every receptor here comes from a young woman in good health. The CDR3 runs from the conserved cysteine through the conserved F or W. Fields, in order: D gene, V gene, J gene, clone size, CDR3 DNA, CDR3 protein. The D gene is left open where the match is weak. Some rows mark clone size as missing; the rest say once, few, many or name a class of expanded clone.

TRBD1	TRBV7-6	TRBJ2-7	few	TGTGCCAGCAGCTCCCAGACGAGCACCGGGACAGGGTCCTACGAGCAGTACTTC	CASSSQTSTGTGSYEQYF
TRBD2	TRBV10-3	TRBJ2-3	-	TGTGCCATCAGACGGGAGGGCACAGATACGCAGTATTTT	CAIRREGTDTQYF
TRBD1	TRBV6-5	TRBJ2-5	-	TGTGCCAGCAGTGGACAGGGGCCATGGGAGACCCAGTACTTC	CASSGQGPWETQYF
-	TRBV7-9	TRBJ2-2	-	TGTGCCAGCAGCTTAGGCAGTTACGGGGAGCTGTTTTTT	CASSLGSYGELFF
TRBD1	TRBV28	TRBJ2-3	-	TGTGCCAGCAGTTTATGGTATAGGGGGCACGATACGCAGTATTTT	CASSLWYRGHDTQYF
TRBD2	TRBV11-2	TRBJ2-1	-	TGTGCCAGCAGCTTAGCGGGTAGCGGGAGCCACAATGAGCAGTTCTTC	CASSLAGSGSHNEQFF
TRBD1	TRBV19	TRBJ1-4	-	TGTGCCAGTAGTCCCGCCGGACAGGGTATATTCGGAAAACTGTTTTTT	CASSPAGQGIFGKLFF
-	TRBV4-1	TRBJ2-2	-	TGCGCCAGCAGCCAAAGGGGACTCACGACGAACACCGGGGAGCTGTTTTTT	CASSQRGLTTNTGELFF
TRBD2	TRBV7-9	TRBJ2-3	few	TGTGCCAGCAGCTTCGGACTAGCGGGGGGCACAGATACGCAGTATTTT	CASSFGLAGGTDTQYF
-	TRBV7-2	TRBJ2-7	-	TGTGCCAGCAGCTTAGTGGCCGACAGCTCCTACGAGCAGTACTTC	CASSLVADSSYEQYF
-	TRBV7-8	TRBJ2-2	-	TGTGCCAGCACCCCCGTCGGGGAGCTGTTTTTT	CASTPVGELFF
TRBD1	TRBV4-1	TRBJ2-6	-	TGCGCCAGCAGCCCCCCACAGGACAGGGACTCTGGGGCCAACGTCCTGACTTTC	CASSPPQDRDSGANVLTF
TRBD1	TRBV28	TRBJ1-2	once	TGTGCCAGCAGTTTATCGGCAGGGGGCCGGGGCTACACCTTC	CASSLSAGGRGYTF
TRBD2	TRBV19	TRBJ2-7	-	TGTGCCAGTAGTACCCGGACTAGCGGCTCCTACGAGCAGTACTTC	CASSTRTSGSYEQYF
-	TRBV5-1	TRBJ2-4	-	TGCGCCAGCAGCCCCACCGCAGGGGCGGGAAACATTCAGTACTTC	CASSPTAGAGNIQYF
-	TRBV25-1	TRBJ2-1	many	TGTGCCAGCAGCGTGGGGGCGAACAATGAGCAGTTCTTC	CASSVGANNEQFF
-	TRBV6-5	TRBJ2-7	-	TGTGCCAGCAGTTACTCGAGGTCGCCGGGGTCCGGCGAGCAGTACTTC	CASSYSRSPGSGEQYF
-	TRBV28	TRBJ2-1	many	TGTGCCAGCCTGAGCGCCAGCTCCTACAATGAGCAGTTCTTC	CASLSASSYNEQFF
TRBD1	TRBV19	TRBJ2-2	-	TGTGCCAGTAGTAGGGACAGGGGTTTAACCGGGGAGCTGTTTTTT	CASSRDRGLTGELFF
-	TRBV28	TRBJ1-1	few	TGTGCCAGCGGGAGCATCACTGAAGCTTTCTTT	CASGSITEAFF
-	TRBV2	TRBJ2-7	-	TGTGCCAGCAAATTGGTAGTGGGCGAGCAGTACTTC	CASKLVVGEQYF
-	TRBV5-1	TRBJ2-5	-	TGCGCCAGCAGCTTGGCCTCGCTGGGTCAAGAGACCCAGTACTTC	CASSLASLGQETQYF
-	TRBV7-6	TRBJ1-1	-	TGTGCCAGCAGCTCAAATGCGAACCTTTTAGGGACTGAAGCTTTCTTT	CASSSNANLLGTEAFF
-	TRBV14	TRBJ1-2	once	TGTGCCAGCAGCCAAGGGAACTCGGGTTCTACCTTC	CASSQGNSGSTF
-	TRBV7-7	TRBJ2-1	once	TGTGCCAGCAGCTTGGACGGCCACAATGAGCAGTTCTTC	CASSLDGHNEQFF
-	TRBV5-1	TRBJ2-7	-	TGCGCCAGCAGCTTGGCCCTTAAAGAGTACGAGCAGTACTTC	CASSLALKEYEQYF
-	TRBV11-2	TRBJ1-1	-	TGTGCCAGCAGCCTTACAGGGAGGGGCACTGAAGCTTTCTTT	CASSLTGRGTEAFF
-	TRBV28	TRBJ2-5	few	TGTGCCAGCAGTTCTTCACCTCAAGAGACCCAGTACTTC	CASSSSPQETQYF
-	TRBV2	TRBJ2-7	-	TGTGCCAGCGGAGGCAGAAGCTACGAGCAGTACTTC	CASGGRSYEQYF
-	TRBV19	TRBJ1-5	-	TGTGCCAGTAGTGTGGAACACACTAGCAATCAGCCCCAGCATTTT	CASSVEHTSNQPQHF
-	TRBV4-1	TRBJ1-4	many	TGCGCCAGCAGCCCCTCGACTAATGAAAAACTGTTTTTT	CASSPSTNEKLFF
TRBD1	TRBV14	TRBJ2-5	-	TGTGCCAGCAGCCAAGAGACAGGGATGGGGGAGACCCAGTACTTC	CASSQETGMGETQYF
-	TRBV6-1	TRBJ2-1	-	TGTGCCAGCAGTGAAGAGCAGGGTGCATACAATGAGCAGTTCTTC	CASSEEQGAYNEQFF
-	TRBV28	TRBJ1-1	-	TGTGCCAGCAGTTTAGGGGCCGTCGGGAACACTGAAGCTTTCTTT	CASSLGAVGNTEAFF
-	TRBV27	TRBJ2-1	-	TGTGCCAGCAGCCGAAGCGACCCAGCGGTACATGAGCAGTTCTTC	CASSRSDPAVHEQFF
-	TRBV5-8	TRBJ1-2	few	TGTGCCAGCAACGTTCGGACGGGGATCTATGGCTACACCTTC	CASNVRTGIYGYTF
-	TRBV6-6	TRBJ1-2	-	TGTGCCAGCAGGGGATTGGACCAATCGGGCTATGGCTACACCTTC	CASRGLDQSGYGYTF
TRBD1	TRBV27	TRBJ1-2	-	TGTGCCAGCAGTTTGCGAACCCCGGACACAGGGGGAAACTATGGCTACACCTTC	CASSLRTPDTGGNYGYTF
-	TRBV29-1	TRBJ2-2	-	TGCAGCGTTGTTAGATTGAACACCGGGGAGCTGTTTTTT	CSVVRLNTGELFF
TRBD1	TRBV19	TRBJ1-5	-	TGTGCCAGTAGTCCTTGGGACAGGCCTCCTAAGCAATCAGCCCAGCATTTT	CASSPWDRPPKQSAQHF
TRBD2	TRBV6-6	TRBJ2-7	-	TGTGCCAGCAGTCCAAGTCCGACTAGCGGGAGGAGCGAGCAGTACTTC	CASSPSPTSGRSEQYF
TRBD1	TRBV5-6	TRBJ1-4	-	TGTGCCAGCAGCACCGGGACAGGGGGCTTGAATGAAAAACTGTTTTTT	CASSTGTGGLNEKLFF
TRBD2	TRBV11-3	TRBJ2-1	-	TGTGCCAGCAGCTCGGGACTAGCGGGAGTAAATGAGCAGTTCTTC	CASSSGLAGVNEQFF
TRBD2	TRBV11-3	TRBJ2-1	-	TGTGCCAGCAGCCCACTTCCTAGCGGGAACCTCGGGGAGCAGTTCTTC	CASSPLPSGNLGEQFF
-	TRBV6-1	TRBJ1-2	-	TGTGCCAGCAGTCGGGACACCCCCTATGGCTACACCTTC	CASSRDTPYGYTF
TRBD1	TRBV15	TRBJ1-2	-	TGTGCCACCAGCAGCTCAGGGGGCAGGGGTAACTATGGCTACACCTTC	CATSSSGGRGNYGYTF
-	TRBV5-8	TRBJ1-2	-	TGTGCCAGCAGAATAAAGGGGGGGAGAAGTGGCTACACCTTC	CASRIKGGRSGYTF
-	TRBV27	TRBJ2-1	once	TGTGCCAGCAGTATCGGGACCCTATCCTACAATGAGCAGTTCTTC	CASSIGTLSYNEQFF
TRBD2	TRBV18	TRBJ2-7	-	TGTGCCAGCTCACCGGGACTAGCTCTATCCGAGCAGTACTTC	CASSPGLALSEQYF
-	TRBV7-6	TRBJ2-7	-	TGTGCCAGCAGCCCACATTCGGGGTTGATGGAGGACGAGCAGTACTTC	CASSPHSGLMEDEQYF
TRBD1	TRBV19	TRBJ1-2	-	TGTGCCAGTAGGCACCGGGACAGGGTTGGTGGCTACACCTTC	CASRHRDRVGGYTF
-	TRBV10-2	TRBJ2-3	-	TGCGCCAGCAGTCCTCCGACAGGCACAGATACGCAGTATTTT	CASSPPTGTDTQYF
TRBD1	TRBV9	TRBJ2-2	-	TGTGCCAGCAGCGTAGATCCGGACAGGGTAGGGACCGGGGAGCTGTTTTTT	CASSVDPDRVGTGELFF
-	TRBV5-1	TRBJ1-1	-	TGCGCCAGCATGAGTAATACTCACACTGAAGCTTTCTTT	CASMSNTHTEAFF
-	TRBV11-2	TRBJ2-7	once	TGTGCCAGCAGCTTTGTCCCCGGGTCCTACGAGCAGTACTTC	CASSFVPGSYEQYF
TRBD2	TRBV11-2	TRBJ2-1	-	TGTGCCAGCAGCTTGTCAGCGGGAGGCAATGAGCAGTTCTTC	CASSLSAGGNEQFF
-	TRBV11-2	TRBJ2-2	-	TGTGCCAGCAGCCCTAACATGGCGAACACCGGGGAGCTGTTTTTT	CASSPNMANTGELFF
-	TRBV11-2	TRBJ2-3	-	TGTGCCAGCAGCCCCCTAGAGAGGCCAACAGGTACGCAGTATTTT	CASSPLERPTGTQYF
-	TRBV5-1	TRBJ2-1	many	TGCGCCAGCAGCTTGTGGGGGGAAAGGGACAATGAGCAGTTCTTC	CASSLWGERDNEQFF